The present entry profiles one T cell receptor (beta chain) with its context. Its antigen is undetermined. Ipilimumab-mediated CTLA-4 blockade plus focal radiation was given to patients having chemo-refractory metastatic non-small-cell lung cancer. This specimen comes from a study of radiotherapy plus CTLA-4 blockade in lung cancer. The wider study: Of all patients, under 20% responded objectively and about 30% showed disease control.

The study, taken as a whole, reports: Alongside interferon-beta, early blood T cell clone dynamics were reportedly the best predictor of response.

This CDR3 contains 14 residues. Trimming cost V 10 bases and J 5 bases; bases outside gene matches: 9. The V gene's germline CDR1 is LNHNV and CDR2 YYDKDF (reference sequence). The table came from immunoSEQ multiplex PCR; TCRdb's copy has only in-frame clones and leaves some out. The data show about 62,000 clones, approximately 76% seen once. The chain carries TRBV15 and TRBJ2-2; TRBD1 agrees at 8 bases. This receptor was obtained from a human donor with non-small cell lung cancer who had a complete response to radiotherapy plus ipilimumab. Here the sequenced sample was peripheral blood, taken from a patient treated with radiotherapy plus ipilimumab. As DNA, the CDR3 is TGTGCCAGTAGCAGAGACAGGGGTACCGGGGAGCTGTTTTTT. Its protein product is CASSRDRGTGELFF.